Listed below are T cell receptor beta chains from one sample, sequenced in a study of blood T cell repertoires in COVID-19. Some clones are missing from TCRdb's copy, which holds only in-frame ones; the method was immunoSEQ multiplex PCR. The data show about 150,000 clones, approximately 80% seen once. The sequenced material came from peripheral blood. The receptors come from a woman in her thirties or forties with active or convalescent COVID-19. CDR3s include the opening cysteine and the closing phenylalanine or tryptophan. D genes are given only for firm matches. Not every row has a clone size; where given, it reads once, few, many or a size class.

d_gene	len	v_gene	abundance	j_gene	CDR3aa	CDR3nt
NA	14	TRBV11-1	few	TRBJ1-1	CASSPRQPNTEAFF	TGTGCCAGCAGCCCTCGACAGCCGAACACTGAAGCTTTCTTT
NA	16	TRBV5-1	NA	TRBJ1-6	CASSLEAGIGNSPLHF	TGCGCCAGCAGCTTGGAGGCGGGAATAGGGAATTCACCCCTCCACTTT
TRBD1	14	TRBV19	once	TRBJ2-7	CASRDRVGRMEQYF	TGTGCCAGTAGAGACAGGGTGGGCAGGATGGAGCAGTACTTC
NA	14	TRBV2	once	TRBJ1-4	CASCDWAGNEKLFF	TGTGCCAGCTGTGACTGGGCGGGTAATGAAAAACTGTTTTTT
TRBD2	18	TRBV4-2	NA	TRBJ2-5	CASSQEGGLAGLQETQYF	TGTGCCAGCAGCCAAGAGGGAGGACTAGCGGGCTTGCAAGAGACCCAGTACTTC
NA	18	TRBV21-1	NA	TRBJ2-3	CASSRKSHRDRDTDTQYF	TGTGCCAGCAGCAGAAAATCCCATCGGGACAGAGATACAGATACGCAGTATTTT
NA	13	TRBV28	NA	TRBJ1-5	CASLTDSNQPQHF	TGTGCCAGCTTGACAGATAGCAATCAGCCCCAGCATTTT
NA	12	TRBV19	NA	TRBJ2-7	CASSIVEGVQYF	TGTGCCAGTAGTATAGTAGAAGGAGTTCAGTACTTC
TRBD1	15	TRBV15	once	TRBJ1-2	CATSRRDRGFHGYTF	TGTGCCACCAGCAGGAGGGACAGGGGATTCCATGGCTACACCTTC
NA	15	TRBV30	once	TRBJ1-4	CAWSVRRGNNEKLFF	TGTGCCTGGAGTGTACGAAGGGGAAATAATGAAAAACTGTTTTTT
TRBD1	16	TRBV6-5	NA	TRBJ2-2	CASSYGRDRPLGELFF	TGTGCCAGCAGTTACGGCCGGGACAGGCCCCTCGGGGAGCTGTTTTTT
NA	12	TRBV2	NA	TRBJ1-1	CASTARAHDAFF	TGTGCCAGCACAGCGAGGGCCCATGACGCTTTCTTT
TRBD1	14	TRBV28	NA	TRBJ2-5	CASEAGGLQETQYF	TGTGCCAGTGAGGCAGGGGGCCTTCAAGAGACCCAGTACTTC
TRBD1	15	TRBV5-1	NA	TRBJ2-1	CASSPWTGLNNEQFF	TGCGCCAGCAGCCCCTGGACAGGGCTGAACAATGAGCAGTTCTTC
TRBD1	15	TRBV28	NA	TRBJ1-3	CASSSTGALGNTIYF	TGTGCCAGCAGTTCCACAGGGGCGCTTGGAAACACCATATATTTT
NA	12	TRBV7-9	few	TRBJ2-2	CASSSVGGELFF	TGTGCCAGCAGCTCGGTCGGCGGGGAGCTGTTTTTT
TRBD1	17	TRBV7-2	NA	TRBJ1-4	CASSLQWGQATNEKLFF	TGTGCCAGCAGCTTACAATGGGGACAGGCAACTAATGAAAAACTGTTTTTT
TRBD1	15	TRBV5-6	NA	TRBJ1-2	CASTFVTGEGYGYTF	TGTGCCAGCACCTTTGTGACAGGGGAAGGGTATGGCTACACCTTC
NA	15	TRBV11-3	NA	TRBJ2-5	CASSLGGTEGPTQYF	TGTGCCAGCAGCTTGGGTGGCACAGAGGGTCCGACCCAGTACTTC
TRBD1	16	TRBV28	NA	TRBJ2-3	CASTPGQGAFSDTQYF	TGTGCCAGCACCCCAGGGCAGGGGGCTTTTTCAGATACGCAGTATTTT
NA	18	TRBV4-1	NA	TRBJ2-6	CASSQDGGRISGANVLTF	TGCGCCAGCAGCCAAGATGGTGGCAGGATCTCTGGGGCCAACGTCCTGACTTTC
NA	15	TRBV4-3	once	TRBJ1-1	CASSLRGGLNTEAFF	TGCGCCAGCAGCCTCCGGGGGGGCTTGAACACTGAAGCTTTCTTT
NA	14	TRBV2	once	TRBJ2-4	CASAPDRNKNIQYF	TGTGCCAGCGCTCCCGACAGAAACAAAAACATTCAGTACTTC
TRBD2	16	TRBV28	NA	TRBJ2-1	CASSRSLAGPPNEQFF	TGTGCCAGCAGTAGATCACTAGCGGGCCCCCCCAATGAGCAGTTCTTC
NA	15	TRBV28	NA	TRBJ1-2	CASSLAGAINYGYTF	TGTGCCAGCAGTTTAGCAGGGGCGATAAACTATGGCTACACCTTC
NA	13	TRBV28	NA	TRBJ1-6	CASSRDSNSPLHF	TGTGCCAGCAGTCGGGACTCCAATTCACCCCTCCACTTT
TRBD2	16	TRBV2	NA	TRBJ2-1	CASSGARGSSYNEQFF	TGTGCCAGCAGTGGAGCACGCGGGAGCTCCTACAATGAGCAGTTCTTC